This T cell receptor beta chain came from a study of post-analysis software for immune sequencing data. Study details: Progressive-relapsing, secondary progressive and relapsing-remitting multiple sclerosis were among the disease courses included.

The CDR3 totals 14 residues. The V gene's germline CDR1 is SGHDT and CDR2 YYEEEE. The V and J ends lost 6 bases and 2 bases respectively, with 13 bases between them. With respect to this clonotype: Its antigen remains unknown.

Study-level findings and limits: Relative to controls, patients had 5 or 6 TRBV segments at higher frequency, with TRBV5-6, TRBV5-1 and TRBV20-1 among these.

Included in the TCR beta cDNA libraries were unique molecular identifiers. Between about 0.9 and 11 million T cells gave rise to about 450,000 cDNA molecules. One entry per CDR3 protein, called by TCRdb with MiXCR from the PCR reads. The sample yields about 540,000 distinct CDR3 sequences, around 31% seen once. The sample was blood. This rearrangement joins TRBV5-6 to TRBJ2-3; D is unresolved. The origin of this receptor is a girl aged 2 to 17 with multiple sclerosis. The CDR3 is CASTDKAPTDTQYF. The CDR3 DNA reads TGTGCCAGCACCGACAAGGCCCCCACAGATACGCAGTATTTT.